The present T cell receptor beta chain was sequenced within a study of cytomegalovirus exposure and HLA in healthy donors. Study details: It was reported in a later analysis that the approximately 120 validation repertoires used the same platform as the roughly 700 first-cohort repertoires. Study results and limitations: A classifier reportedly called cytomegalovirus status with high sensitivity and specificity. It was 150 to 200 TCR beta chains that were listed as cytomegalovirus-associated.

Germline lookup yields CDR1 MDHEN and CDR2 SYDVKM. There are 14 residues in the CDR3. The germline V and J ends were trimmed by 7 bases and 6 bases, with 17 bases remaining between them. The repertoire was sequenced with immunoSEQ multiplex PCR; TCRdb's copy has only in-frame clones and lacks some. Seen here are roughly 70,000 clones, 95% observed once, and the top ten hold approximately 3.5%. As regards this clone: Antigen unknown.

The donors were part of the roughly 120-subject validation cohort, which stood apart from the approximately 630-subject first cohort. The chain is built from TRBV28 and TRBJ2-3; D may be TRBD2 (7 bases). This sequence originates from a man between 18 and 29 years old in good health and CMV-seronegative. What was sequenced was PBMCs. CDR3 sequence (DNA): TGTGCCAGCACCCCCCGGGGGGCTTTGGATACGCAGTATTTT. Its translation is CASTPRGALDTQYF.